The subject of this entry is one T cell receptor beta chain. The V end lost 4 bases, the J end lost 8 bases, and 13 bases lay between the germline ends. The germline CDR1 and CDR2 sequences are LGHNA and YSLEER. The CDR3 totals 13 residues. This entry comes from a study of blood T cell repertoires in COVID-19. Across the whole study: COVID-19 samples, acute and convalescent, were from the United States, Italy and Spain. Sources were T cells, B-cell-depleted T cells, or PBMCs; the material itself was cDNA or gDNA.

In the original workflow: Nucleated cell counts were estimated from reference gene primer amplification. The repertoire was sequenced with immunoSEQ multiplex PCR; TCRdb's copy has only in-frame clones and lacks some. V and J calls and clone size are given by that table; D and trimming were obtained from the DNA. The sample records 100,000 to 150,000 clones, about 83% being singletons. The genes are TRBV4-3 and TRBJ2-3; the D gene is possibly TRBD2 (5 bases). The specimen sequenced was peripheral blood. This TCR derives from a man older than 75 with active or convalescent COVID-19. CDR3 protein: CASSLGEAGTQYF. Here the CDR3 DNA reads TGCGCCAGCAGCCTGGGAGAGGCGGGTACGCAGTATTTT.